One T cell receptor beta chain is described in this entry. As yet, its antigen is unknown. One base away lies a much larger clone, so this may be a sequencing read error. The germline V gene has CDR1 SGHTA and CDR2 FQGNSA. This CDR3 is built from 15 residues. Deletions cut 1 base from V and 1 base from J, with 10 bases between. Findings and limits, study-wide: Tumor Treg TCRs overlapped most with tumor naive CD4+ cells. The TCR gene usage of tumor memory CD4+ T cells clustered together with blood and lymph node memory CD4+ cells and with lymph node naive CD4+ cells.

Constant-region reverse primers amplified full-length variable regions, followed by semi-nested Nested Universal Primer A PCR. One entry per CDR3 protein, called by TCRdb with MiXCR from the 5' RACE reads. The sample records about 57,000 distinct CDR3 sequences, about 26% being singletons. Tregs were sorted as CD4+CD25+CD127-/low cells. This chain joins TRBV7-2 and TRBJ1-2; no clear D. The specimen was tumor-infiltrating Tregs sorted from the breast tumor. The clonotype originates from a female donor with breast cancer. The CDR3 spells CASSLDSASNYGYTF. CDR3 nucleotide sequence: TGTGCCAGCAGCTTAGACAGCGCGAGTAACTATGGCTACACCTTC.